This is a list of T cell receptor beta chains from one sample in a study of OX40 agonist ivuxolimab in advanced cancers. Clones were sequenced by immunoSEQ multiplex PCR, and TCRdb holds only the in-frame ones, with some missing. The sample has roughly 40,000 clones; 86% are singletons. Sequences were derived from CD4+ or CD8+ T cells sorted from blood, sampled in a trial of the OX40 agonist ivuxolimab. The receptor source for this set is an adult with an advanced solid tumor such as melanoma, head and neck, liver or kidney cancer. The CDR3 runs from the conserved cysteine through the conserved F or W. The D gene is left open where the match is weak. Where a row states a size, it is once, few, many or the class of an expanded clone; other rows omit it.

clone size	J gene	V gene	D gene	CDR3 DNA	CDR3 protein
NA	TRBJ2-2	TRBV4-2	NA	TGTGCCAGCAGCACCCCCACCGGGGAGCTGTTTTTT	CASSTPTGELFF
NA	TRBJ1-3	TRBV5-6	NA	TGTGCCAGCAGCTTGTGGGGTGGTGGAAACACCATATATTTT	CASSLWGGGNTIYF
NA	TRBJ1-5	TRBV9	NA	TGTGCCAGCAGCTTTAGAGGGGCTCAGCCCCAGCATTTT	CASSFRGAQPQHF
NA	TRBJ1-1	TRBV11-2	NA	TGTGCCAGCAGCTTAATGAACCCTGAAGCTTTCTTT	CASSLMNPEAFF
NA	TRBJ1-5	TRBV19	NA	TGTGCCAGTAGGGGGTACAATCAGCCCCAGCATTTT	CASRGYNQPQHF
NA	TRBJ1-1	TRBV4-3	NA	TGCGCCAGCAGCCAAGCAGGCGTGGGGAACACTGAAGCTTTCTTT	CASSQAGVGNTEAFF
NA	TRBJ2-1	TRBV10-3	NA	TGTGCCATCAGTGACGGGGGGCGGTTTGGTGAGCAGTTCTTC	CAISDGGRFGEQFF
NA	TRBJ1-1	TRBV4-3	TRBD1	TGCGCCAGCAGCCAAGGGGGGACAGGGAACACTGAAGCTTTCTTT	CASSQGGTGNTEAFF
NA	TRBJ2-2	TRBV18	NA	TGTGCCAGCTCACCAGTCCTCAGGCCTAGTCGTGGCGGGGAGCTGTTTTTT	CASSPVLRPSRGGELFF
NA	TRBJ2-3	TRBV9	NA	TGTGCCAGCAGCTCCGACGGGGGCACAGATACGCAGTATTTT	CASSSDGGTDTQYF
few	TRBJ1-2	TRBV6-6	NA	TGTGCCAGCACCCTAAATCCGGGGGGTTCATATGGCTACACCTTC	CASTLNPGGSYGYTF
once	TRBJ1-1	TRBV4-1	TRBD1	TGCGCCAGCAGCCAAGACCCGACAGGGGTAACTGAAGCTTTCTTT	CASSQDPTGVTEAFF
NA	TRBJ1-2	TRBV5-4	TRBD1	TGCGCCAGCAGCCAAGATCGTGACAGGGACTATGGCTACACCTTC	CASSQDRDRDYGYTF
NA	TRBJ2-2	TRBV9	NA	TGTGCCAGCAGCCCCGGGGCCTTGGGCACCGGGGAGCTGTTTTTT	CASSPGALGTGELFF